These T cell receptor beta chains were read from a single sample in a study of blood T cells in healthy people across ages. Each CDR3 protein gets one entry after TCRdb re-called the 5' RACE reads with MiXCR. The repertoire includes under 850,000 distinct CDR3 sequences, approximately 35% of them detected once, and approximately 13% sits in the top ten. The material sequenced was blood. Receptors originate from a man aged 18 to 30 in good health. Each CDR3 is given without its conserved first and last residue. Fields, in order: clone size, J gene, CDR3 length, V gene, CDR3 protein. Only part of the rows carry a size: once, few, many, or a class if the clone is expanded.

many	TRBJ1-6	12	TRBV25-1	ASSPGRYNSPLH
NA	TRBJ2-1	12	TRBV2	ASSTDLVAETQF
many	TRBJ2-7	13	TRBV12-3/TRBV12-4	ASSFQGVSSYEQY
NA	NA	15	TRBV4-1	ASSPTLGRDRGYEQY
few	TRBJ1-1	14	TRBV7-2	ASTLGTGGGGTEAF
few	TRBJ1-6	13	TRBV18	ASSPPGQGESPLH
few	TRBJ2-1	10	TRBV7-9	ASLGTLVEQF
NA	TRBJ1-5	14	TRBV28	ASRVRQGTSNQPQH
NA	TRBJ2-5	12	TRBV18	ASSPGTVEETQY
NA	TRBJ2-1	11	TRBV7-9	ASSLRSNNEQF
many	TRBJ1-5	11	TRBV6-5	ASSTATDQPQH
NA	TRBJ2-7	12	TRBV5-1	ASGGTRGTYEQY
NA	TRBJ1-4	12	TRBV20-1	SARYTPTNEKLF
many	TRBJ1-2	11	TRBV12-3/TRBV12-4	ASRKTGSYGYT